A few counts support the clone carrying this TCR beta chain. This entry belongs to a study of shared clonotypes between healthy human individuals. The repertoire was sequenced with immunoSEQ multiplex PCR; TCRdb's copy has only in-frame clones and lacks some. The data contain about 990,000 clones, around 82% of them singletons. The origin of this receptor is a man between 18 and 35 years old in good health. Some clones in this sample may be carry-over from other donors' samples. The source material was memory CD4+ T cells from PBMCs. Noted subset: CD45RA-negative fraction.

The CDR3 sequence: CATSRDSDEQFF. The DNA of the CDR3 is TGTGCCACCAGCAGAGATTCCGATGAGCAGTTCTTC. The V gene is TRBV15, the J gene TRBJ2-1; no firm D call. CDR3 length equals 12 residues. Germline lookup yields CDR1 LNHNV and CDR2 YYDKDF (reference sequence). V shed 0 bases and J shed 8 bases, with 5 bases lying between them.